The clone carrying this T cell receptor (beta chain) occurred many times. Its antigen is undetermined. In germline, CDR1 is LNHDA, CDR2 SQIVND (reference sequence). CDR3 size: 14 residues. V was trimmed by 3 bases and J by 0 bases, leaving 8 bases between them. The sample comes from a study of early T cells in non-severe SARS-CoV-2 infection. Study outcomes and limitations: VDJdb matching skewed toward anti-spike CD8 responses, missing private and CD4 specificities.

Unique molecular identifiers tagged individual cDNA molecules. In TCRdb, the 5' RACE reads were re-called with MiXCR into one record per CDR3 protein. The data show 65,000 to 85,000 distinct CDR3 sequences, 13% seen once. This TCR derives from an adult who was a healthcare worker with PCR-confirmed SARS-CoV-2 infection or an uninfected control (not recorded which). The specimen was whole blood. The genes are TRBV19 and TRBJ1-2, with D unresolved. CDR3 in DNA: TGTGCCAGTAGTATTGGGTGGGCTAACTATGGCTACACCTTC. It specifies CASSIGWANYGYTF.